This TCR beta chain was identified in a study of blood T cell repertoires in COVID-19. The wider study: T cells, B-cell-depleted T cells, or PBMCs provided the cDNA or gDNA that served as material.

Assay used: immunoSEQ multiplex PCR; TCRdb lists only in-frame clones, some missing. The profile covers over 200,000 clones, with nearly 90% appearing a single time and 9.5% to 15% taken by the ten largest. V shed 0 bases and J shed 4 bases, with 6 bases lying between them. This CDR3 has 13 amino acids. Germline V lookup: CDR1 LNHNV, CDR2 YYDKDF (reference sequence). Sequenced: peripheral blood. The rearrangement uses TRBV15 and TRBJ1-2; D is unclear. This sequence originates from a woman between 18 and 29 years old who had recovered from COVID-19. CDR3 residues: CATSRDTTYGYTF. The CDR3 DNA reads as TGTGCCACCAGCAGAGATACAACCTATGGCTACACCTTC.